The entry that follows covers one T cell receptor beta chain sequence. Its target is unknown. This entry comes from a study of T cell responses to AZD1222 COVID-19 vaccine. The study's findings and limits: Nearly half of spike-specific TCRs reportedly go after variant regions that carry no mutations.

Sequencing was performed with immunoSEQ multiplex PCR; in TCRdb, only in-frame clones are kept and a portion is missing. The repertoire consists of 130,000 or so clones, with approximately 90% occurring once and the leading ten covering roughly 7.8%. The V end was cut by 4 bases, the J end by 7 bases, with 7 bases between. CDR1 and CDR2 (germline): MDHEN, SYDVKM. This CDR3 comprises 11 residues. Here the sequenced sample was peripheral blood, taken on day 0 of AZD1222 vaccination. The TCR sequence derives from an adult in good health. The V call is TRBV28, the J call TRBJ1-2; D ambiguous. The CDR3 region is CASSSEFGYTF. The CDR3 coding sequence is TGTGCCAGCAGTTCCGAGTTTGGCTACACCTTC.